Each of the 32 T cell receptor beta chains below was sequenced from the same sample in a study of blood T cell repertoires in COVID-19. Measured with immunoSEQ multiplex PCR; TCRdb has only the in-frame clones, and not every one. The sample lists hundreds of thousands of clones; approximately 88% were seen once. The sample consisted of peripheral blood. Source of these receptors: a woman aged 25 to 45 with COVID-19, enrolled during active disease.

V usage is TRBV30 and J usage is TRBJ2-1; the D gene is possibly TRBD2 (6 bases). Germline CDR1 reads GTSNPN; CDR2 reads SVGIG (reference sequence). V lost 5 bases, J lost 7 bases, and 18 bases lay in between. CDR3 length: 14 amino acids. The CDR3 DNA reads as TGTGCCTGGGGGATGGTGCGGGATAAAAATGAGCAGTTCTTC. Translation: CAWGMVRDKNEQFF.

The chain uses TRBV6-2 or TRBV6-3 and TRBJ1-5; D possibly corresponds to TRBD1 (6 bases). V lost 2 bases and J lost 2, with 10 bases in between. The germline CDR1 and CDR2 sequences are MNHEY and SVGEGT. The CDR3 is 15 amino acids. CDR3 bases: TGTGCCAGCAGTTACCAAACAGGGCGCAATCAGCCCCAGCATTTT. Translation gives CASSYQTGRNQPQHF.

This sequence joins TRBV6-7 and TRBJ2-7; 10 bases align to TRBD1. TRBV6-7 is an ORF for which the function is uncertain. The V gene end was trimmed by 5 bases and the J gene end by 2 bases; junction bases not matched to a gene: 18. The length of the CDR3 is 19 residues. CDR3 coding DNA: TGTGCCAGCAGTCCACACCCGACCTCCGGGACAGGGGTCCCCTACGAGCAGTACGTC. It yields the protein CASSPHPTSGTGVPYEQYV.

The rearrangement joins TRBV6-5 to TRBJ2-7; a possible D gene is TRBD2 (6 bases). CDR1 MNHEY and CDR2 SVGAGI come from the germline V gene. Trimming cost V 2 bases and J 2 bases, with 7 bases left between them. The CDR3 covers 13 residues. CDR3 sequence: CASSYQRAYEQYV. CDR3 sequence (DNA): TGTGCCAGCAGTTACCAGCGGGCCTACGAGCAGTACGTC.

This chain connects TRBV7-2 to TRBJ1-1, with 9 bases that match TRBD1. The CDR3 has 15 residues. With V trimmed by 3 bases and J by 5 bases, 7 bases remained unmatched. The germline gives CDR1 SGHTA, CDR2 FQGNSA. CDR3 sequence: CASSFSRGTGTEAFF. CDR3 bases: TGTGCCAGCAGCTTTAGCAGGGGGACAGGGACTGAAGCTTTCTTT.

This clone was seen once. The chain recombines TRBV5-4 with TRBJ2-3; TRBD2 matches 11 bases. The germline gives CDR1 SGHNT, CDR2 YYREEE (reference sequence). This CDR3 has 16 residues. The junction had 6 bases not matched to a gene; V was cut back by 1 base and J by 5 bases. This CDR3 reads CASSLWLAGGEDTQYF. CDR3 bases: TGTGCCAGCAGCTTGTGGCTAGCGGGAGGCGAAGATACGCAGTATTTT.

The V and J genes are TRBV6-2 or TRBV6-3 and TRBJ1-2; 10 nucleotides line up with TRBD1. Germline V gene sequence: CDR1 MNHEY, CDR2 SVGEGT. The CDR3 spans 13 residues. The trim removed 5 bases at V and 6 bases at J, leaving 3 bases unmatched. The CDR3 DNA follows: TGTGCCAGCAGTCCGGACAGGGGGGATGGCTACACCTTC. Translated, it gives CASSPDRGDGYTF.

Comment on this clone: The sample carries other DNA sequences with the same CDR3. The chain is built from TRBV15 and TRBJ2-7, with 12 bases lining up with TRBD2. Germline-derived CDR1 and CDR2 are LNHNV and YYDKDF (reference sequence). Germline trimming cut 3 bases from V and 6 bases from J; bases unmatched to any gene: 3. This CDR3 spans 14 amino acids. This CDR3 is CATSRGLAGSEQYV. The DNA of the CDR3 is TGTGCCACCAGCAGGGGACTAGCGGGTTCCGAGCAGTACGTC.

The chain carries TRBV5-1 and TRBJ1-2; 8 nucleotides line up with TRBD1. The CDR3 has 12 residues. Looked up from germline, CDR1 is SGHRS and CDR2 is YFSETQ. V lost 3 bases to trimming and J lost 10 bases; unmatched junction nucleotides: 5. CDR3: CASSSDRELYTF. In DNA, the CDR3 is TGCGCCAGCAGCTCGGACAGGGAGCTCTACACCTTC. Full variable domain (outside the CDR3, taken from reference TRBV5-1 and TRBJ1-2): KAGVTQTPRYLIKTRGQQVTLSCSPISGHRSVSWYQQTPGQGLQFLFEYFSETQRNKGNFPGRFSGRQFSNSRSEMNVSTLELGDSALYLCASSSDRELYTFGSGTRLTVV.

V is TRBV9 and J is TRBJ1-2, with D possibly matching TRBD1 (6 bases). Germline loops: CDR1 SGDLS, CDR2 YYNGEE. CDR3 length equals 17 residues. V dropped 0 bases and J dropped 0 bases, with 15 bases sitting between them. The CDR3 nucleotides are TGTGCCAGCAGCGTAGCTCCAGGGCGGGGGCCTAACTATGGCTACACCTTC. Its protein is CASSVAPGRGPNYGYTF.

The rearrangement joins TRBV7-2 to TRBJ2-5; D possibly corresponds to TRBD1 (6 bases). V lost 3 bases and J 6 bases, leaving 17 bases between the germline ends. In germline, CDR1 is SGHTA, CDR2 FQGNSA. The CDR3 is 15 amino acids. Here the CDR3 DNA reads TGTGCCAGCAGCTTGGACAGCGCCTCCCTTCAGACCCAGTACTTC. Protein sequence: CASSLDSASLQTQYF.

The rearrangement links TRBV6-5 to TRBJ1-5, with TRBD1 matching over 7 bases. The CDR3 loop spans 15 amino acids. Germline loops: CDR1 MNHEY, CDR2 SVGAGI. The ends lost 4 bases at V and 9 bases at J; junction bases unmatched: 12. The CDR3 loop is CASSSVEGAGVPQHF. CDR3 nucleotide sequence: TGTGCCAGCAGTTCCGTTGAGGGGGCCGGGGTGCCCCAGCATTTT.

The chain carries TRBV29-1 and TRBJ1-4; a possible D gene is TRBD1 (6 bases). Trimming took off 6 bases at V and 5 bases at J, with 16 bases between the two ends. CDR3 length: 14 residues. Germline V lookup: CDR1 SQVTM, CDR2 ANQGSEA. CDR3 sequence reads: CSVVAGAENEKLFF. CDR3 bases: TGCAGCGTCGTAGCAGGGGCTGAAAATGAAAAACTGTTTTTT.

This sequence joins TRBV4-3 and TRBJ1-2; D is perhaps TRBD1 (5 bases). V was shortened by 0 bases and J by 0 bases, with 11 bases between the two germline ends. The CDR3 runs to 16 residues. Germline V gene sequence: CDR1 LGHNA, CDR2 YSLEER. The CDR3 loop reads CASSQEVTGANYGYTF. CDR3 nucleotides: TGCGCCAGCAGCCAAGAAGTTACAGGAGCTAACTATGGCTACACCTTC.

V usage is TRBV4-3 and J usage is TRBJ2-2; D is unresolved. Trimming cost V 5 bases and J 5 bases, with 6 bases left between them. This CDR3 contains 12 residues. The germline CDR1 and CDR2 sequences are LGHNA and YSLEER. The CDR3 reads CASSKRTGELFF. Here the CDR3 DNA reads TGCGCCAGCAGCAAGCGAACCGGGGAGCTGTTTTTT.

The J gene is TRBJ1-1, the V gene TRBV7-9; D possibly corresponds to TRBD1 (5 bases). V shed 3 bases and J shed 4 bases, with 9 bases lying between them. The CDR3 has 13 amino acids. Looked up from germline, CDR1 is SEHNR and CDR2 is FQNEAQ (reference sequence). CDR3 in DNA: TGTGCCAGCAGCTTTATGACAGCCACTGAAGCTTTCTTT. This translates into CASSFMTATEAFF.

The genes are TRBV11-3 and TRBJ2-3; 11 bases are a match to TRBD2. The CDR3 extends over 17 amino acids. Germline loops: CDR1 SGHNT, CDR2 YENEEA. Trimming cost V 0 bases and J 1 base; bases outside gene matches: 3. Here the CDR3 reads CASSLDSTSGGTDTQYF. CDR3 bases: TGTGCCAGCAGCTTAGACTCGACTAGCGGGGGCACAGATACGCAGTATTTT. The complete variable domain, with remaining parts taken from reference TRBV11-3 and TRBJ2-3, reads EAGVVQSPRYKIIEKKQPVAFWCNPISGHNTLYWYLQNLGQGPELLIRYENEEAVDDSQLPKDRFSAERLKGVDSTLKIQPAELGDSAVYLCASSLDSTSGGTDTQYFGPGTRLTVL.

This chain uses TRBV27 with TRBJ1-4; a possible D gene is TRBD1 (5 bases). The germline V and J ends were trimmed by 3 bases and 5 bases, with 25 bases remaining between them. The CDR3 totals 19 residues. Germline-derived CDR1 and CDR2 are MNHEY and SMNVEV (reference sequence). The CDR3 DNA sequence: TGTGCCAGCAGTTTTTTGGCTGATAAAAAGGGGCCACGGAATGAAAAACTGTTTTTT. It specifies CASSFLADKKGPRNEKLFF.

DNA of the CDR3: TGTGCCAGCAGCTTGGGGCATAACTATGGCTACACCTTC. The encoded protein is CASSLGHNYGYTF. The chain is built from TRBV5-8 and TRBJ1-2; no clear D. The V end lost 0 bases, the J end lost 1 base, and 4 bases lay between the germline ends. CDR1 SGHTS and CDR2 YDEGEE come from the germline V gene. The CDR3 contains 13 residues.

The V call is TRBV6-5, the J call TRBJ1-6; weak D call: TRBD1 (5 bases). The V and J ends lost 6 bases and 13 bases respectively, with 19 bases between them. The CDR3 has 14 residues. CDR1 MNHEY and CDR2 SVGAGI come from the germline V gene. CDR3 loop: CASSFGTGVNPLHF. For the CDR3, the DNA is TGTGCCAGCAGCTTCGGGACGGGGGTAAATCCCCTCCACTTT.

V gene TRBV24-1 combines with J gene TRBJ2-2; D may be TRBD1 (5 bases). The CDR3 contains 15 residues. The germline V gene has CDR1 KGHDR and CDR2 SFDVKD. The V end lost 1 base, the J end lost 4 bases, and 9 bases lay between the germline ends. CDR3: CATSDLIRGTGELFF. The CDR3 DNA follows: TGTGCCACCAGTGATTTAATAAGGGGCACCGGGGAGCTGTTTTTT.

CDR3 amino acids: CASIQGTSYNEQFF. DNA of the CDR3: TGCGCCAGCATACAGGGGACGTCCTACAATGAGCAGTTCTTC. J is TRBJ2-1 and V is TRBV5-1; 7 bases agree with TRBD1. The trim removed 6 bases at V and 1 base at J, leaving 4 bases unmatched. This CDR3 is built from 14 residues. Germline V gene sequence: CDR1 SGHRS, CDR2 YFSETQ.

This chain joins TRBV13 and TRBJ2-5; D ambiguous. Germline V lookup: CDR1 PRHDT, CDR2 FYEKMQ (reference sequence). The germline V and J ends were trimmed by 2 bases and 3 bases, with 10 bases remaining between them. This CDR3 contains 14 residues. The CDR3 region has the DNA TGTGCCAGCAGCTTATTACTGACAAAAGAGACCCAGTACTTC. This sequence encodes CASSLLLTKETQYF.

This chain links TRBV5-5 with TRBJ2-7; possibly TRBD2 for D (6 bases). The length of the CDR3 is 14 residues. Germline V gene sequence: CDR1 SGHKS, CDR2 YYEKEE (reference sequence). Trimming cost V 0 bases and J 3 bases, with 10 bases left between them. CDR3 nucleotides: TGTGCCAGCAGCTTGGCGGCGGGGTTCTACGAGCAGTACTTC. Amino acid sequence: CASSLAAGFYEQYF.

The chain has TRBV19 and TRBJ2-2, with TRBD2 matching 7 bases. Per the germline V gene, CDR1 is LNHDA and CDR2 is SQIVND (reference sequence). The CDR3 loop spans 16 amino acids. The trim removed 1 base at V and 4 bases at J, leaving 6 bases unmatched. CDR3 amino acids: CASSIGELATTGELFF. The CDR3 DNA follows: TGTGCCAGTAGTATAGGGGAACTAGCGACCACCGGGGAGCTGTTTTTT.

The chain joins TRBV30 to TRBJ1-1, with D possibly matching TRBD1 (5 bases). This CDR3 contains 14 residues. Trimming left V 5 bases short and J 1 base short, with 14 bases between. Germline values: CDR1 GTSNPN, CDR2 SVGIG (reference sequence). As DNA, the CDR3 is TGTGCCTGGGAAGGACGGGGGGGGAACACTGAAGCTTTCTTT. Protein product: CAWEGRGGNTEAFF.

The chain joins TRBV7-2 to TRBJ1-4; possibly TRBD1 for D (6 bases). Trimming removed 4 bases at V and 6 bases at J, with 15 bases between. Germline V gene sequence: CDR1 SGHTA, CDR2 FQGNSA. There are 15 residues in the CDR3. CDR3: CASSSHGGADEKLFF. The CDR3 region has the DNA TGTGCCAGCAGCTCACATGGGGGCGCAGATGAAAAACTGTTTTTT.

The rearrangement links TRBV11-3 to TRBJ2-1; 12 bases match TRBD1. Unmatched junction bases numbered 9, after V lost 6 bases and J lost 9 bases. This CDR3 comprises 15 residues. Germline loops: CDR1 SGHNT, CDR2 YENEEA. The CDR3 loop is CASRLGTGGGGEQFF. The CDR3 region has the DNA TGTGCCAGCAGACTTGGGACAGGGGGCGGGGGTGAGCAGTTCTTC.

The chain carries TRBV27 and TRBJ1-2; a weak D match, TRBD1 (6 bases). CDR1 and CDR2 (germline): MNHEY, SMNVEV (reference sequence). CDR3 length equals 15 residues. Trimming pared 6 bases from V and 0 bases from J, leaving 14 bases between. The DNA for the CDR3 is TGTGCCAGCAGGCCGGACAGATTCCCTAACTATGGCTACACCTTC. This gives the protein CASRPDRFPNYGYTF.

The CDR3 spells CASSFNPRVETQYF. The CDR3 bases are TGTGCCAGCAGCTTTAACCCGAGGGTGGAGACCCAGTACTTC. The chain is built from TRBV11-3 and TRBJ2-5; D is perhaps TRBD2 (5 bases). V was pared by 3 bases and J by 5 bases, with 13 bases between. The CDR3 is made up of 14 amino acids. Germline V gene sequence: CDR1 SGHNT, CDR2 YENEEA.

The chain links TRBV3-1 (or the pseudogene TRBV3-2) to TRBJ2-1; 7 bases line up with TRBD2. This CDR3 contains 19 residues. Germline-derived CDR1 and CDR2 are LGHDT and YNNKEL (reference sequence). Trimming took 2 bases from V and 6 from J; bases not matched to a gene: 19. The CDR3 DNA reads as TGTGCCAGCAGCCAACAAAGGTCCCTCTTAGCGGGCCCAGGCAATGAGCAGTTCTTC. It yields the protein CASSQQRSLLAGPGNEQFF.

This chain joins TRBV28 and TRBJ2-5, with a weak D call TRBD1 (5 bases). CDR3 size: 15 residues. Germline V gene lookup returns CDR1 MDHEN and CDR2 SYDVKM. Deletions cut 8 bases from V and 0 bases from J, with 16 bases between. CDR3 amino acids: CASLGALNYQETQYF. As DNA, the CDR3 is TGTGCCAGCTTAGGGGCCTTGAATTACCAAGAGACCCAGTACTTC.